These 23 T cell receptor beta chains were sequenced from one sample in a study of T cell responses to AZD1222 COVID-19 vaccine. Using immunoSEQ multiplex PCR, the repertoire was profiled, and TCRdb retains in-frame clones only, with some absent. The data hold 200,000 to 250,000 clones, with under 95% observed a single time. Sequencing used peripheral blood, obtained on day 0 of MenACWY control vaccination. These receptors all come from an adult in good health.

The gene calls are TRBV2 and TRBJ1-2; 9 bases line up with TRBD1. Trimming cost V 2 bases and J 5 bases; bases outside gene matches: 6. The CDR3 has 15 residues. Germline V gene lookup returns CDR1 SNHLY and CDR2 FYNNEI. The CDR3 DNA follows: TGTGCCAGCAGTGAATGGGGACAGGGAGGATATGGCTACACCTTC. Protein sequence: CASSEWGQGGYGYTF.

This clone was observed a few times. The CDR3 DNA reads TGTGCCAGCACCCCGGGGACCCCCACAGATACGCAGTATTTT. Translating it yields CASTPGTPTDTQYF. The rearrangement uses TRBV7-9 and TRBJ2-3, with D perhaps TRBD1 or TRBD2 (5 bases each). Looked up from germline, CDR1 is SEHNR and CDR2 is FQNEAQ (reference sequence). With 7 bases removed from V and 2 bases from J, the gap between germline ends came to 13 bases. The CDR3 has 14 residues.

The rearrangement joins TRBV5-4 to TRBJ2-7, with unresolved D. The CDR3 extends over 14 amino acids. Germline values: CDR1 SGHNT, CDR2 YYREEE (reference sequence). Trimming left V 4 bases short and J 4 bases short, with 15 bases between. In nucleotides, the CDR3 is TGTGCCAGCAGCACCGACGGCAAATTTTACGAGCAGTACTTC. This codes for CASSTDGKFYEQYF.

This sequence joins TRBV2 and TRBJ1-1; possibly TRBD1 for D (6 bases). V was cut by 7 bases and J by 4 bases, with 16 bases left in between. There are 14 residues in the CDR3. Germline lookup yields CDR1 SNHLY and CDR2 FYNNEI. The DNA for the CDR3 is TGTGCCAGCATGAGGGACACCGCGAGCACTGAAGCTTTCTTT. Its protein product is CASMRDTASTEAFF.

CDR3 residues: CASSYETITGELFF. The CDR3 DNA is TGTGCCAGCAGTTACGAGACGATCACCGGGGAGCTGTTTTTT. The rearrangement joins TRBV6-5 to TRBJ2-2; no firm D call. This CDR3 contains 14 residues. Germline V CDR1 and CDR2: MNHEY, SVGAGI. V was clipped by 2 bases and J by 4 bases, with 8 bases between them.

The genes are TRBV10-3 and TRBJ2-3; no firm D call. Trimming took 5 bases from V and 5 from J, leaving 5 bases between them. Looked up from germline, CDR1 is ENHRY and CDR2 is SYGVKD. The CDR3 runs to 11 residues. The CDR3 nucleotides read TGTGCCATCAGTCCGGGAGATACGCAGTATTTT. Protein: CAISPGDTQYF.

The chain has TRBV5-1 and TRBJ2-1, with D possibly TRBD1 on 8 matching bases. The V and J ends lost 4 bases and 2 bases respectively, with 19 bases between them. Per the germline V gene, CDR1 is SGHRS and CDR2 is YFSETQ. The length of the CDR3 is 17 residues. The CDR3 nucleotides read TGCGCCAGCAGCGTAGGACAGGGAGGGGTTGCCTACAATGAGCAGTTCTTC. Translation: CASSVGQGGVAYNEQFF. The variable domain in full, completed from reference TRBV5-1 and TRBJ2-1, reads KAGVTQTPRYLIKTRGQQVTLSCSPISGHRSVSWYQQTPGQGLQFLFEYFSETQRNKGNFPGRFSGRQFSNSRSEMNVSTLELGDSALYLCASSVGQGGVAYNEQFFGPGTRLTVL.

V and J are TRBV2 and TRBJ1-3; D remains ambiguous. The CDR3 contains 16 residues. The V end lost 6 bases, the J end lost 0 bases, and 15 bases lay between the germline ends. Germline V gene lookup returns CDR1 SNHLY and CDR2 FYNNEI. The CDR3 DNA follows: TGTGCCAGCAGATCGCCCTTTGCCCACTCTGGAAACACCATATATTTT. Encoded protein: CASRSPFAHSGNTIYF.

CDR3: CASSTLGDRGPEAFF. In DNA form, the CDR3 reads TGTGCCAGTAGTACCCTAGGGGACAGGGGTCCTGAAGCTTTCTTT. The rearrangement uses TRBV19 and TRBJ1-1; 10 bases agree with TRBD1. The V segment lost 4 bases and the J segment 6 bases; nucleotides outside the gene matches: 8. This CDR3 is built from 15 residues. From germline, CDR1 is LNHDA and CDR2 SQIVND (reference sequence).

The CDR3 DNA is TGCGCCAGCAGCCAAGATACCACTGGCAATCAGCCCCAGCATTTT. It specifies CASSQDTTGNQPQHF. The rearrangement uses TRBV4-3 and TRBJ1-5; the D is unclear. Germline V gene lookup returns CDR1 LGHNA and CDR2 YSLEER. The ends were cut back, 0 bases at V and 2 bases at J, with 8 bases in the middle. This CDR3 has 15 amino acids.

The chain couples TRBV2 to TRBJ1-2; D remains unclear. V lost 1 base, J lost 8 bases, and 8 bases lay in between. This CDR3 has 12 amino acids. Germline CDR1 is SNHLY and CDR2 is FYNNEI. CDR3: CASSEGNRGYTF. The CDR3 DNA reads as TGTGCCAGCAGTGAAGGGAATAGGGGCTACACCTTC.

This clone was found once. The chain recombines TRBV11-3 with TRBJ2-7; 8 nucleotides match TRBD1. Looked up from germline, CDR1 is SGHNT and CDR2 is YENEEA. This CDR3 contains 12 residues. J gave up 5 bases and V 5 bases, and 2 bases lay outside the gene matches. The CDR3 loop reads CASSLDRDEQYF. The CDR3 region has the DNA TGTGCCAGCAGCCTGGACAGGGACGAGCAGTACTTC.

The chain is built from TRBV30 and TRBJ1-6; TRBD1 is a possible D gene (5 bases). The CDR3 runs to 13 residues. The germline V and J ends were trimmed by 0 bases and 10 bases, with 10 bases remaining between them. The germline gives CDR1 GTSNPN, CDR2 SVGIG (reference sequence). The CDR3 DNA follows: TGTGCCTGGAGTGTACCGGGGGGATCACCCCTCCACTTT. Residues: CAWSVPGGSPLHF.

This chain connects TRBV7-2 to TRBJ2-1; 8 positions agree with TRBD2. Germline CDR1 SGHTA, CDR2 FQGNSA. The length of the CDR3 is 16 residues. V lost 2 bases, J lost 4 bases, and 7 bases stayed unmatched. The CDR3 here is CASSLFGGASYNEQFF. CDR3 DNA sequence: TGTGCCAGCAGCTTATTCGGGGGGGCCTCATACAATGAGCAGTTCTTC.

The chain couples TRBV27 to TRBJ2-7; 10 nucleotides agree with TRBD1. Germline values: CDR1 MNHEY, CDR2 SMNVEV (reference sequence). The length of the CDR3 is 18 residues. Trimming at V came to 4 bases and at J to 0 bases, leaving 12 bases not matched to a gene. The CDR3 sequence: CASSSRPPWTGGSYEQYF. The CDR3 DNA reads as TGTGCCAGCAGTTCCCGCCCCCCCTGGACAGGGGGCTCCTACGAGCAGTACTTC.

This clone occurred a few times. V gene TRBV5-4 combines with J gene TRBJ2-7; D uncertain. Germline assignment: CDR1 SGHNT and CDR2 YYREEE (reference sequence). Trimming pared 4 bases from V and 7 bases from J, leaving 12 bases between. This CDR3 has 12 amino acids. This CDR3 reads CASSGSQQEQYF. The CDR3 nucleotides are TGTGCCAGCAGCGGATCACAGCAAGAGCAGTACTTC.

The chain links TRBV4-2 to TRBJ1-1, with D unclear. Germline V gene lookup returns CDR1 LGHNA and CDR2 YNFKEQ. Trimming cost V 0 bases and J 1 base, with 9 bases left between them. The CDR3 spans 15 residues. CDR3 bases: TGTGCCAGCAGCCAAGATCGGTTGGAGAACACTGAAGCTTTCTTT. It yields the protein CASSQDRLENTEAFF.

Note on this clone: Other DNA sequences within the sample encode an identical CDR3. The CDR3 DNA reads as TGTGCCTGGAGTGTTCAGGGAGGCGGCAATCAGCCCCAGCATTTT. Amino acids: CAWSVQGGGNQPQHF. The J gene is TRBJ1-5, the V gene TRBV30, with a possible D match to TRBD1 (5 bases). The CDR3 contains 15 residues. CDR1 GTSNPN and CDR2 SVGIG come from the germline V gene (reference sequence). Trimming cost V 0 bases and J 2 bases, with 11 bases left between them.

The gene calls are TRBV7-2 and TRBJ2-3; D gene ambiguous. V lost 5 bases and J lost 5, with 14 bases in between. The CDR3 totals 14 residues. The germline V gene has CDR1 SGHTA and CDR2 FQGNSA. The DNA for the CDR3 is TGTGCCAGCAGCCCCCCCCCACCGGGAGATACGCAGTATTTT. As protein: CASSPPPPGDTQYF.

The rearrangement joins TRBV7-2 to TRBJ2-7, with unresolved D. The CDR3 contains 14 residues. Germline lookup yields CDR1 SGHTA and CDR2 FQGNSA. V was cut by 1 base and J by 5 bases, with 12 bases left in between. The CDR3 sequence is CASSLDRAVNEQYF. CDR3 bases: TGTGCCAGCAGCTTAGATCGGGCCGTGAACGAGCAGTACTTC.

The chain has TRBV18 and TRBJ1-2; D call uncertain. The CDR3 consists of 18 residues. CDR1 is KGHSH and CDR2 is LQKENI in the germline V gene. V lost 1 base to trimming and J lost 5 bases, with 23 bases between them. CDR3 DNA: TGTGCCAGCTCACCACGAGCCCCCCGGGCCTATGGTCCTTATGGCTACACCTTC. Translated, it gives CASSPRAPRAYGPYGYTF.

This chain uses TRBV5-6 with TRBJ1-2, with 7 bases identical to TRBD1. The junction had 7 bases not matched to a gene; V was cut back by 2 bases and J by 6 bases. This CDR3 region has 14 residues. CDR1 is SGHDT and CDR2 is YYEEEE in the germline V gene. CDR3 sequence: CASSFYAGGHGYTF. For the CDR3, the DNA is TGTGCCAGCAGCTTTTATGCAGGGGGACATGGCTACACCTTC.

The chain recombines TRBV3-1 (or the pseudogene TRBV3-2) with TRBJ2-1; D gene unclear. This CDR3 is 15 amino acids long. V lost 1 base and J 7 bases, leaving 14 bases between the germline ends. Germline loops: CDR1 LGHDT, CDR2 YNNKEL (reference sequence). CDR3 nucleotide sequence: TGTGCCAGCAGCCAAGCCGCGTGGATGCCGAATGAGCAGTTCTTC. This codes for CASSQAAWMPNEQFF.